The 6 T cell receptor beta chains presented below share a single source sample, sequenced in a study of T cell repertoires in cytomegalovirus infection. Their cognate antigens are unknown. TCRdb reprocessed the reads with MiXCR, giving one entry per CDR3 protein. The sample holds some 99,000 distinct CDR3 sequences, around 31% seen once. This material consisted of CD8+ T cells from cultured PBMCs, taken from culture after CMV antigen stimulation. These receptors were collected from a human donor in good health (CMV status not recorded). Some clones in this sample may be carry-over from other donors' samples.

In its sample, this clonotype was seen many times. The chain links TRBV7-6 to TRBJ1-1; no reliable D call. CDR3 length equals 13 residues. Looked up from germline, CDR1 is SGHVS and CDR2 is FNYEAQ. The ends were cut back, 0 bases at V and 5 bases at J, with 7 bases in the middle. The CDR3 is CASSLAGLTEAFF. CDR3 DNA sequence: TGTGCCAGCAGCTTAGCGGGCCTGACTGAAGCTTTCTTT.

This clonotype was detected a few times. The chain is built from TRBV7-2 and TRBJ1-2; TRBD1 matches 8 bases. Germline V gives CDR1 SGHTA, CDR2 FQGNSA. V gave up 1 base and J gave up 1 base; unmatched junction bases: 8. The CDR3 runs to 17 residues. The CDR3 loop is CASSLVAGGGGNYGYTF. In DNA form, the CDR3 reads TGTGCCAGCAGCTTAGTGGCAGGGGGCGGGGGTAACTATGGCTACACCTTC.

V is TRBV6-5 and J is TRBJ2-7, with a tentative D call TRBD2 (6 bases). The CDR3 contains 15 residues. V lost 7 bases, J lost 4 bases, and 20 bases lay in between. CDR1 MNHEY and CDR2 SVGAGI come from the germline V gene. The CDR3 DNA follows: TGTGCCAGCACCCCGTACGAGGGCGGGATTTACGAGCAGTACTTC. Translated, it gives CASTPYEGGIYEQYF.

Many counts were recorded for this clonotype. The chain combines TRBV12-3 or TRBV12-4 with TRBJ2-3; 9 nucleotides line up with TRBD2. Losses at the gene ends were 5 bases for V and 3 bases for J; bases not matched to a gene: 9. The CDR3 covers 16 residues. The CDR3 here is CASSGQGGGATDTQYF. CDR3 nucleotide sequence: TGTGCCAGCAGTGGGCAGGGCGGGGGGGCGACAGATACGCAGTATTTT.

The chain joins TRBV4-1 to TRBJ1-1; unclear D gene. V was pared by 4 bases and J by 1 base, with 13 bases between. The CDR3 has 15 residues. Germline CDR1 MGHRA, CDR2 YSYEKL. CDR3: CASSLRALRNTEAFF. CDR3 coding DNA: TGCGCCAGCAGCCTTCGGGCCTTAAGGAACACTGAAGCTTTCTTT.

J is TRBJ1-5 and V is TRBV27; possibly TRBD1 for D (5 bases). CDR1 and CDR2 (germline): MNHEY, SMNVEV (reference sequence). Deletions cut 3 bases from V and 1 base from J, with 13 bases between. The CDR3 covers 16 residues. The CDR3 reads CASSLMAGRSNQPQHF. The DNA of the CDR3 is TGTGCCAGCAGTTTGATGGCAGGGAGGAGCAATCAGCCCCAGCATTTT.